One and the same sample provided the 21 T cell receptor beta chains below, sequenced in a study of human T cells and chemical hapten exposure. Stated time point: pre-sensitization, week 0. Treatment: therapeutic diphenylcyclopropenone sensitization with weekly scalp DPC. Each CDR3 protein is one row after TCRdb ran MiXCR on the RACE reads. The sample yields about 260,000 distinct CDR3 sequences, about 9% seen once. The source material was whole blood, sampled in connection with sensitization to the hapten diphenylcyclopropenone (DPC). The source is a woman aged 40 to 50 with alopecia areata. Some clones in this sample may be carry-over from other donors' samples.

This clonotype has more than one count but fewer than ten. The CDR3 loop reads CSVEPGYEQFF. The CDR3 bases are TGCAGCGTTGAACCAGGGTATGAGCAGTTCTTC. V usage is TRBV29-1 and J usage is TRBJ2-1; a possible D gene is TRBD1 (5 bases). Germline V gene sequence: CDR1 SQVTM, CDR2 ANQGSEA. The CDR3 runs to 11 residues. V dropped 2 bases and J dropped 8 bases, with 7 bases sitting between them.

This clonotype has only a few counts. V gene TRBV6-5 combines with J gene TRBJ1-4, with a weak D call TRBD1 (5 bases). The ends were cut back, 4 bases at V and 5 bases at J, with 14 bases in the middle. There are 15 residues in the CDR3. Germline CDR1 and CDR2: MNHEY and SVGAGI. This CDR3 is CASSFTTAPNEKLFF. DNA for the CDR3: TGTGCCAGCAGTTTTACGACAGCTCCAAATGAAAAACTGTTTTTT.

This chain joins TRBV27 and TRBJ2-1, with 12 nucleotides matching TRBD2. Germline V CDR1 and CDR2: MNHEY, SMNVEV (reference sequence). The CDR3 extends over 15 amino acids. The junction had 8 bases not matched to a gene; V was cut back by 5 bases and J by 9 bases. CDR3 in amino acids: CASSPRLAGETEQFF. CDR3 coding DNA: TGTGCCAGCAGTCCCCGACTAGCGGGAGAGACTGAGCAGTTCTTC.

This clonotype has just one count. The CDR3 sequence: CASSRGGTVSQPQHF. The CDR3 DNA follows: TGTGCCAGCTCTAGAGGGGGTACGGTGAGTCAGCCCCAGCATTTT. V and J are TRBV6-6 and TRBJ1-5, with D tentatively TRBD1 (6 bases). Trimming took off 8 bases at V and 6 bases at J, with 20 bases between the two ends. The CDR3 has 15 residues. Germline V lookup: CDR1 MNHNY, CDR2 SVGAGI (reference sequence).

A few counts support this clonotype. The V gene is TRBV5-5, the J gene TRBJ2-7; no clear D. Trimming pared 0 bases from V and 4 bases from J, leaving 5 bases between. This CDR3 contains 12 residues. Germline values: CDR1 SGHKS, CDR2 YYEKEE (reference sequence). Here the CDR3 DNA reads TGTGCCAGCAGCTTGGTCAGATACGAGCAGTACTTC. This translates into CASSLVRYEQYF.

The sample holds a few counts of this clonotype. This chain connects TRBV13 to TRBJ2-1; no definite D call. The germline V and J ends were trimmed by 5 bases and 11 bases, with 10 bases remaining between them. CDR3 length equals 11 residues. CDR1 PRHDT and CDR2 FYEKMQ come from the germline V gene (reference sequence). The CDR3 DNA is TGTGCCAGCAGCCTTGGAGCCAAGCAGTTCTTC. This translates into CASSLGAKQFF.

This clonotype was seen only a few times. The chain combines TRBV24-1 with TRBJ2-3; the D gene could be TRBD1 or TRBD2 (5 bases each). V was shortened by 2 bases and J by 0 bases, with 11 bases between the two germline ends. This CDR3 is built from 16 residues. The V gene's germline CDR1 is KGHDR and CDR2 SFDVKD. CDR3: CATSDYGTSSTDTQYF. The CDR3 DNA follows: TGTGCCACCAGTGATTATGGGACGTCAAGCACAGATACGCAGTATTTT.

This clonotype was detected many times. The rearrangement uses TRBV28 and TRBJ1-2, with 8 nucleotides matching TRBD1. V shed 4 bases, J shed 2 bases, and the junction held 0 bases outside the gene matches. CDR1 is MDHEN and CDR2 is SYDVKM in the germline V gene. The CDR3 covers 13 residues. This CDR3 is CASSWDRNYGYTF. The CDR3 DNA reads as TGTGCCAGCAGTTGGGACAGGAACTATGGCTACACCTTC.

This clonotype was recorded at least ten times. This sequence joins TRBV29-1 and TRBJ1-5; no definite D call. V lost 1 base and J lost 6, with 10 bases in between. This CDR3 has 13 amino acids. Germline assignment: CDR1 SQVTM and CDR2 ANQGSEA. CDR3 sequence reads: CSVEGASGQPQHF. In DNA, the CDR3 is TGCAGCGTTGAAGGGGCCTCAGGTCAGCCCCAGCATTTT.

The rearrangement joins TRBV6-2 or TRBV6-3 to TRBJ2-3; the D is unclear. The germline gives CDR1 MNHEY, CDR2 SVGEGT. The CDR3 sequence is 12 residues long. Between the trimmed V and J ends, which lost 3 bases and 5 bases, there was a span of 6 bases. This CDR3 is CASSYVGDTQYF. CDR3 bases: TGTGCCAGCAGTTATGTTGGAGATACGCAGTATTTT.

This chain connects TRBV7-2 to TRBJ2-1, with a possible D match to TRBD2 (6 bases). CDR1 SGHTA and CDR2 FQGNSA come from the germline V gene. V was trimmed by 5 bases and J by 0 bases, leaving 14 bases between them. This CDR3 region has 16 residues. CDR3 residues: CASSKPGSRSYNEQFF. The CDR3 bases are TGTGCCAGCAGCAAACCCGGGAGTCGCTCCTACAATGAGCAGTTCTTC.

The chain couples TRBV29-1 to TRBJ1-2; 7 bases match TRBD1. Losses at the gene ends were 6 bases for V and 8 bases for J; bases not matched to a gene: 12. From germline, CDR1 is SQVTM and CDR2 ANQGSEA. The CDR3 is made up of 13 amino acids. This chain's CDR3 is CSVGTDTAPGYTF. CDR3 in DNA: TGCAGCGTCGGGACAGACACGGCACCAGGCTACACCTTC.

Ten or more counts support this clonotype. V gene TRBV3-1 combines with J gene TRBJ2-1; D might be TRBD2 (5 bases). V dropped 6 bases and J dropped 10 bases, with 22 bases sitting between them. The germline CDR1 and CDR2 sequences are LGHDT and YNNKEL (reference sequence). This CDR3 has 15 residues. Here the CDR3 reads CASSITSEGLGEQFF. CDR3 bases: TGTGCCAGCAGTATTACAAGCGAGGGTTTGGGGGAGCAGTTCTTC.

The sample holds a few counts of this clonotype. This rearrangement joins TRBV4-2 to TRBJ2-7; D not certain. Germline loops: CDR1 LGHNA, CDR2 YNFKEQ. This CDR3 is built from 14 residues. Trimming took off 0 bases at V and 2 bases at J, with 8 bases between the two ends. The DNA of the CDR3 is TGTGCCAGCAGCCAAGACGCGGTTGCCTACGAGCAGTACTTC. Protein: CASSQDAVAYEQYF.

This chain links TRBV20-1 with TRBJ2-5; the match to TRBD2 covers 8 bases. Germline values: CDR1 DFQATT, CDR2 SNEGSKA (reference sequence). The J segment lost 4 bases and the V segment lost 7 bases, leaving 5 bases of the junction unmatched. This CDR3 has 12 residues. CDR3 coding DNA: TGCAGTGTTCGGACTAGCTCAGAGACCCAGTACTTC. It is translated as CSVRTSSETQYF.

The chain combines TRBV7-3 with TRBJ2-2; 11 nucleotides line up with TRBD2. After removal of 2 bases from V and 2 bases from J, the junction contained 4 bases not matched to a gene. In germline, CDR1 is SGHTA, CDR2 FQGTGA. The CDR3 is 17 amino acids. Here the CDR3 reads CASSLVGTSGNTGELFF. CDR3 DNA sequence: TGTGCCAGCAGCTTAGTCGGGACTAGCGGTAACACCGGGGAGCTGTTTTTT.

The table lists this clonotype with a few counts. The gene calls are TRBV6-6 and TRBJ2-1; 7 bases line up with TRBD2. The germline V gene has CDR1 MNHNY and CDR2 SVGAGI (reference sequence). The CDR3 extends over 14 amino acids. Unmatched junction bases numbered 4, after V lost 7 bases and J lost 1 base. This CDR3 reads CASKASGSYNEQFF. In DNA form, the CDR3 reads TGTGCCAGCAAGGCTAGCGGATCCTACAATGAGCAGTTCTTC.

On this clonotype: A much more abundant neighbour one base away suggests this may be a read error. This chain links TRBV7-9 with TRBJ2-7, with a weak D call TRBD1 (6 bases). Germline CDR1 reads SEHNR; CDR2 reads FQNEAQ (reference sequence). The CDR3 is 13 residues long. In DNA, the CDR3 is TGTGCCAGCAGCGCCGGACAGCACTACAAGCAGTACTTC. It encodes CASSAGQHYKQYF.

This clonotype was observed many times. V gene TRBV10-3 combines with J gene TRBJ2-7; 8 bases align to TRBD1. Germline CDR1 ENHRY, CDR2 SYGVKD. CDR3 length: 15 amino acids. After removal of 4 bases from V and 3 bases from J, the junction contained 8 bases not matched to a gene. The CDR3 DNA is TGTGCCATCAGTGTGAAGGTAGGACAGGGCTACGAGCAGTACTTC. Its protein product is CAISVKVGQGYEQYF.

CDR3 loop: CASSLDVHEQYF. The CDR3 DNA follows: TGTGCCAGCAGCCTGGACGTTCACGAGCAGTACTTC. J is TRBJ2-7 and V is TRBV6-1; D unclear. V dropped 6 bases and J dropped 5 bases, with 11 bases sitting between them. Germline lookup yields CDR1 MNHNS and CDR2 SASEGT. The CDR3 length is 12 residues.

J is TRBJ2-2 and V is TRBV5-6; D could derive from TRBD1 or TRBD2 (5 bases each). This CDR3 has 18 residues. With 1 base removed from V and 6 bases from J, the gap between germline ends came to 22 bases. Germline-derived CDR1 and CDR2 are SGHDT and YYEEEE. CDR3 nucleotide sequence: TGTGCCAGCAGCTTGAAACGGGACCCTACAGATAGGCCCGGGGAGCTGTTTTTT. This encodes CASSLKRDPTDRPGELFF.